Each of the 32 T cell receptor beta chains below was sequenced from the same sample in a study of blood T cell repertoires in COVID-19. The data were produced by immunoSEQ multiplex PCR, yet TCRdb's version contains in-frame clones alone and is incomplete. The sample holds 150,000 to 200,000 clones, approximately 89% seen once. The sequenced material came from PBMCs or T cells enriched from blood (not recorded which). Receptors were obtained from a woman younger than 30 who had recovered from COVID-19.

In nucleotides, the CDR3 is TGTGCCAGCAGTGAAACTTGGGAGTCGGGCACTGAAGCTTTCTTT. It codes for CASSETWESGTEAFF. The V and J genes are TRBV6-1 and TRBJ1-1; D gene uncertain. From germline, CDR1 is MNHNS and CDR2 SASEGT. V was clipped by 2 bases and J by 4 bases, with 14 bases between them. CDR3 length: 15 residues.

This sequence joins TRBV9 and TRBJ2-1, with D maybe TRBD1 (5 bases). Trimming shortened V by 3 bases and J by 4 bases, and 17 bases separated the two germline ends. The CDR3 length is 16 residues. Germline loops: CDR1 SGDLS, CDR2 YYNGEE. The CDR3 is CASSASGIVGYNEQFF. The CDR3 bases are TGTGCCAGCAGCGCCTCAGGGATAGTGGGGTACAATGAGCAGTTCTTC.

The chain is built from TRBV3-1 (or the pseudogene TRBV3-2) and TRBJ2-1, with a possible D match to TRBD1 (7 bases). The CDR3 is 13 amino acids. CDR1 and CDR2 from the germline V gene are LGHDT and YNNKEL (reference sequence). Trimming took 5 bases from V and 8 from J, leaving 13 bases between them. The CDR3 loop is CASSARGEDEQFF. The CDR3 coding sequence is TGTGCCAGCAGCGCCAGGGGGGAAGATGAGCAGTTCTTC.

The CDR3: CASRGLAGGPRMNNEQFF. CDR3 nucleotide sequence: TGTGCCAGCAGGGGATTAGCGGGAGGCCCCAGGATGAACAATGAGCAGTTCTTC. The gene calls are TRBV2 and TRBJ2-1; 10 nucleotides agree with TRBD2. After removal of 6 bases from V and 5 bases from J, the junction contained 16 bases not matched to a gene. The CDR3 covers 18 residues. Germline CDR1 is SNHLY and CDR2 is FYNNEI. The whole variable domain, filled in from reference TRBV2 and TRBJ2-1, reads EPEVTQTPSHQVTQMGQEVILRCVPISNHLYFYWYRQILGQKVEFLVSFYNNEISEKSEIFDDQFSVERPDGSNFTLKIRSTKLEDSAMYFCASRGLAGGPRMNNEQFFGPGTRLTVL.

The CDR3 DNA sequence: TGCGCCAGCAGCCTCGAGGAGGGCAGCGACGAGCAGTACTTC. Translated: CASSLEEGSDEQYF. This chain links TRBV4-1 with TRBJ2-7, with a weak D call TRBD2 (6 bases). The ends were cut back, 4 bases at V and 5 bases at J, with 15 bases in the middle. CDR1 is MGHRA and CDR2 is YSYEKL in the germline V gene. The CDR3 extends over 14 amino acids.

The V call is TRBV6-2 or TRBV6-3, the J call TRBJ2-4, with TRBD2 identical over 7 bases. The V segment lost 1 base and the J segment 0 bases; nucleotides outside the gene matches: 12. Germline CDR1 reads MNHEY; CDR2 reads SVGEGT. This CDR3 is built from 19 residues. This chain's CDR3 is CASSYLAELGRIAKNIQYF. The CDR3 DNA sequence: TGTGCCAGCAGTTACTTAGCGGAGCTCGGGAGGATAGCCAAAAACATTCAGTACTTC.

CDR3 loop: CASIAGVGNEQFF. The CDR3 DNA follows: TGTGCCAGCATAGCGGGAGTTGGCAATGAGCAGTTCTTC. The rearrangement uses TRBV28 and TRBJ2-1; 9 bases are shared with TRBD2. The germline CDR1 and CDR2 sequences are MDHEN and SYDVKM. The CDR3 is made up of 13 amino acids. Trimming cost V 7 bases and J 6 bases; bases outside gene matches: 4.

The chain employs TRBV5-4 and TRBJ1-2; D might be TRBD1 (5 bases). CDR3 size: 12 residues. V lost 3 bases, J lost 10 bases, and 13 bases lay in between. Germline-derived CDR1 and CDR2 are SGHNT and YYREEE (reference sequence). The CDR3 sequence is CASSSGPGVYTF. The CDR3, as DNA: TGTGCCAGCAGCTCGGGGCCGGGGGTCTACACCTTC.

The chain links TRBV7-9 to TRBJ2-1, with 12 bases lining up with TRBD2. The germline CDR1 and CDR2 sequences are SEHNR and FQNEAQ (reference sequence). CDR3 size: 17 residues. Trimming at V came to 2 bases and at J to 8 bases, leaving 10 bases not matched to a gene. The CDR3 DNA reads TGTGCCAGCAGCTTACCCTTGACTAGCGGGAGAGGGCATGAGCAGTTCTTC. It yields the protein CASSLPLTSGRGHEQFF. The full variable domain, in which reference TRBV7-9 and TRBJ2-1 provide the parts outside the CDR3, is DTGVSQNPRHKITKRGQNVTFRCDPISEHNRLYWYRQTLGQGPEFLTYFQNEAQLEKSRLLSDRFSAERPKGSFSTLEIQRTEQGDSAMYLCASSLPLTSGRGHEQFFGPGTRLTVL.

The genes are TRBV7-9 and TRBJ1-2; 9 bases line up with TRBD1. This CDR3 region has 15 residues. Germline V gene lookup returns CDR1 SEHNR and CDR2 FQNEAQ (reference sequence). The V and J ends lost 3 bases and 6 bases, in that order; junction bases with no gene match: 8. The CDR3 DNA is TGTGCCAGCAGCTTTGGGTCCTGGACAGGGGATGGCTACACCTTC. Translating it yields CASSFGSWTGDGYTF. Together with reference TRBV7-9 and TRBJ1-2, the CDR3 gives the full variable domain: DTGVSQNPRHKITKRGQNVTFRCDPISEHNRLYWYRQTLGQGPEFLTYFQNEAQLEKSRLLSDRFSAERPKGSFSTLEIQRTEQGDSAMYLCASSFGSWTGDGYTFGSGTRLTVV.

This chain uses TRBV18 with TRBJ1-2, with D maybe TRBD1 (6 bases). Trimming took 5 bases from V and 6 from J, leaving 19 bases between them. CDR1 is KGHSH and CDR2 is LQKENI in the germline V gene. The CDR3 has 15 amino acids. Here the CDR3 reads CASSNLGASGDGYTF. CDR3 in DNA: TGTGCCAGCTCAAATTTGGGGGCCTCAGGAGATGGCTACACCTTC.

The genes are TRBV4-2 and TRBJ1-4; the D is unclear. V dropped 5 bases and J dropped 8 bases, with 6 bases sitting between them. This CDR3 is 11 amino acids long. From germline, CDR1 is LGHNA and CDR2 YNFKEQ. CDR3 nucleotides: TGTGCCAGCAGCTACAGCGAAAAACTGTTTTTT. This encodes CASSYSEKLFF.

V and J are TRBV7-8 and TRBJ2-3, with D tentatively TRBD2 (6 bases). V was cut by 5 bases and J by 3 bases, with 21 bases left in between. Looked up from germline, CDR1 is SGHVS and CDR2 is FQNEAQ. CDR3 size: 17 residues. The CDR3 region has the DNA TGTGCCAGCAGCGCTCCCTTGACGGGGGTCGGGACAGATACGCAGTATTTT. Translating it yields CASSAPLTGVGTDTQYF.

This clone came up a few times. This chain connects TRBV29-1 to TRBJ2-7; possibly TRBD1 for D (5 bases). The CDR3 is made up of 10 amino acids. The germline V gene encodes CDR1 SQVTM and CDR2 ANQGSEA. The CDR3 coding sequence is TGCAGATTATCCAGGGACGAGCAGTACTTC. Translated: CRLSRDEQYF.

The chain carries TRBV28 and TRBJ2-1; TRBD2 matches at 10 bases. Germline CDR1 MDHEN, CDR2 SYDVKM. With V trimmed by 2 bases and J by 4 bases, 11 bases remained unmatched. There are 18 residues in the CDR3. The CDR3 reads CASSLASGGSGLYNEQFF. CDR3 DNA sequence: TGTGCCAGCAGTTTAGCTAGCGGGGGTTCTGGCTTATACAATGAGCAGTTCTTC.

The chain joins TRBV28 to TRBJ1-3, with D maybe TRBD1 (6 bases). The CDR3 is 17 amino acids. Trimming left V 4 bases short and J 6 bases short, with 22 bases between. In germline, CDR1 is MDHEN, CDR2 SYDVKM. As DNA, the CDR3 is TGTGCCAGCAGTTCCCCCCGTACAGGGCAGAAAAAAAACACCATATATTTT. As protein: CASSSPRTGQKKNTIYF. Combining the CDR3 with reference TRBV28 and TRBJ1-3 gives the whole variable domain DVKVTQSSRYLVKRTGEKVFLECVQDMDHENMFWYRQDPGLGLRLIYFSYDVKMKEKGDIPEGYSVSREKKERFSLILESASTNQTSMYLCASSSPRTGQKKNTIYFGEGSWLTVV.

This rearrangement joins TRBV5-1 to TRBJ2-1, with D possibly TRBD2 on 7 matching bases. The V end lost 5 bases, the J end lost 7 bases, and 22 bases lay between the germline ends. From germline, CDR1 is SGHRS and CDR2 YFSETQ. The CDR3 runs to 16 residues. This CDR3 reads CASRINLGGARNEQFF. In nucleotides, the CDR3 is TGCGCCAGCAGAATAAATCTTGGGGGGGCGAGGAATGAGCAGTTCTTC.

This clone was observed a few times. This CDR3 reads CASSLTGTGSYNEQFF. The CDR3 DNA sequence: TGTGCCAGTAGTTTGACAGGTACTGGCTCCTACAATGAGCAGTTCTTC. This chain uses TRBV19 with TRBJ2-1; tentatively, D is TRBD1 (6 bases). The CDR3 totals 16 residues. CDR1 is LNHDA, CDR2 SQIVND, per germline (reference sequence). V lost 5 bases and J 0 bases, leaving 14 bases between the germline ends. Complete variable domain (other parts from reference TRBV19 and TRBJ2-1): DGGITQSPKYLFRKEGQNVTLSCEQNLNHDAMYWYRQDPGQGLRLIYYSQIVNDFQKGDIAEGYSVSREKKESFPLTVTSAQKNPTAFYLCASSLTGTGSYNEQFFGPGTRLTVL.

This chain uses TRBV4-2 with TRBJ2-1; 7 positions agree with TRBD2. From germline, CDR1 is LGHNA and CDR2 YNFKEQ. The length of the CDR3 is 17 residues. Unmatched junction bases numbered 13, after V lost 0 bases and J lost 8 bases. Written as DNA, the CDR3 is TGTGCCAGCAGCCAAGAACCGGGACTACCTCCTGACGATGAGCAGTTCTTC. This gives the protein CASSQEPGLPPDDEQFF.

V gene TRBV12-3 or TRBV12-4 combines with J gene TRBJ2-7; 11 nucleotides line up with TRBD2. This CDR3 spans 13 amino acids. Unmatched junction bases numbered 4, after V lost 6 bases and J lost 6 bases. The CDR3 nucleotides are TGTGCCAGCAGAGCCACTAGCGGGAGCGAGCAGTACTTC. It translates to CASRATSGSEQYF.

This rearrangement joins TRBV6-5 to TRBJ2-1; 8 bases line up with TRBD2. The CDR3 spans 14 residues. CDR1 MNHEY and CDR2 SVGAGI come from the germline V gene. The V gene end was trimmed by 5 bases and the J gene end by 8 bases; junction bases not matched to a gene: 8. CDR3 DNA: TGTGCCAGCAGTCCGGGACTAGGATTATATGAGCAGTTCTTC. Its protein is CASSPGLGLYEQFF.

V gene TRBV28 combines with J gene TRBJ2-7; D remains unclear. Germline assignment: CDR1 MDHEN and CDR2 SYDVKM. The V gene lost 6 bases and the J gene lost 7 bases, with 7 bases spanning the gap. The CDR3 extends over 10 amino acids. The CDR3 sequence is CASSGGEQYF. DNA for the CDR3: TGTGCCAGCAGCGGCGGAGAGCAGTACTTC.

The chain couples TRBV27 to TRBJ2-7; 11 positions agree with TRBD1. V gave up 2 bases and J gave up 2 bases; unmatched junction bases: 11. The germline CDR1 and CDR2 sequences are MNHEY and SMNVEV (reference sequence). The CDR3 contains 18 residues. DNA for the CDR3: TGTGCCAGCAGTTTACCTGAATTAAAGGGACAGGGGGCCTACGAGCAGTACTTC. It codes for CASSLPELKGQGAYEQYF.

This CDR3 is CASSQDPVRQETQYF. The CDR3 nucleotides are TGTGCCAGCAGCCAAGATCCTGTCCGCCAAGAGACCCAGTACTTC. The chain links TRBV3-1 (or the pseudogene TRBV3-2) to TRBJ2-5; no reliable D call. The CDR3 runs to 15 residues. Germline CDR1 and CDR2: LGHDT and YNNKEL (reference sequence). The ends were cut back, 0 bases at V and 1 base at J, with 9 bases in the middle.

In its sample, this clone was seen once. The rearrangement uses TRBV7-2 and TRBJ1-5; perhaps TRBD1 as D (6 bases). The CDR3 runs 14 residues. V was clipped by 5 bases and J by 8 bases, with 16 bases between them. From germline, CDR1 is SGHTA and CDR2 FQGNSA. CDR3 coding DNA: TGTGCCAGCAGCGCAATTAGGGGGTTGGAGCCCCAGCATTTT. It codes for CASSAIRGLEPQHF.

The CDR3 protein is CASSETRIGIYEQYF. The CDR3 DNA reads as TGTGCCAGCAGTGAAACCAGGATAGGTATCTACGAGCAGTACTTC. V usage is TRBV25-1 and J usage is TRBJ2-7; D call uncertain. This CDR3 contains 15 residues. In germline, CDR1 is MGHDK, CDR2 SYGVNS. The ends were cut back, 2 bases at V and 3 bases at J, with 14 bases in the middle.

This clone was seen just once. The V gene is TRBV6-2 or TRBV6-3, the J gene TRBJ2-7; D possibly corresponds to TRBD2 (6 bases). Between the trimmed V and J ends, which lost 0 bases and 1 base, there was a span of 10 bases. Germline V gene lookup returns CDR1 MNHEY and CDR2 SVGEGT. The length of the CDR3 is 15 residues. CDR3 nucleotides: TGTGCCAGCAGTTACTCCGGGACTTTTTCCTACGAGCAGTACTTC. It yields the protein CASSYSGTFSYEQYF.

The J gene is TRBJ2-3, the V gene TRBV6-5, with D possibly being TRBD2 (6 bases). Trimming stripped 2 bases from V and 3 bases from J, with 9 bases between. Germline V gene lookup returns CDR1 MNHEY and CDR2 SVGAGI. This CDR3 has 14 residues. CDR3 loop: CASSYVSGTDTQYF. The DNA for the CDR3 is TGTGCCAGCAGTTACGTAAGCGGGACAGATACGCAGTATTTT.

The gene calls are TRBV28 and TRBJ2-3, with 9 bases matching TRBD1. The J segment lost 9 bases and the V segment lost 5 bases, leaving 12 bases of the junction unmatched. The germline gives CDR1 MDHEN, CDR2 SYDVKM. There are 15 residues in the CDR3. The CDR3, as DNA: TGTGCCAGCAGTCAGGACAGGGGACGGACGGACACGCAGTATTTT. This gives the protein CASSQDRGRTDTQYF.

About this clone itself: One end of the junction fails to match germline, which may point to a read error. The chain carries TRBV28 and TRBJ2-5; a weak D match, TRBD2 (6 bases). This CDR3 has 12 amino acids. Germline V gene data show CDR1 as MDHEN and CDR2 as SYDVKM. The CDR3 DNA is TGTGCCAGCCTCTCGGGAGTCGGGACCCAATACTTC. This translates into CASLSGVGTQYF.

The chain has TRBV5-4 and TRBJ2-7; the match to TRBD2 covers 7 bases. V was clipped by 4 bases and J by 5 bases; unmatched bases: 9. Germline loops: CDR1 SGHNT, CDR2 YYREEE (reference sequence). There are 14 residues in the CDR3. The CDR3 nucleotides are TGTGCCAGCAGCGGGCCGGGACTACCGAACGAGCAGTACTTC. Translated: CASSGPGLPNEQYF.

The chain links TRBV28 to TRBJ2-1; TRBD2 matches 10 bases. This CDR3 has 16 amino acids. CDR1 MDHEN and CDR2 SYDVKM come from the germline V gene. The trim removed 7 bases at V and 5 bases at J, leaving 11 bases unmatched. CDR3 protein: CASIPSGRLPNNEQFF. In DNA form, the CDR3 reads TGTGCCAGCATCCCTAGCGGGAGACTCCCTAACAATGAGCAGTTCTTC.